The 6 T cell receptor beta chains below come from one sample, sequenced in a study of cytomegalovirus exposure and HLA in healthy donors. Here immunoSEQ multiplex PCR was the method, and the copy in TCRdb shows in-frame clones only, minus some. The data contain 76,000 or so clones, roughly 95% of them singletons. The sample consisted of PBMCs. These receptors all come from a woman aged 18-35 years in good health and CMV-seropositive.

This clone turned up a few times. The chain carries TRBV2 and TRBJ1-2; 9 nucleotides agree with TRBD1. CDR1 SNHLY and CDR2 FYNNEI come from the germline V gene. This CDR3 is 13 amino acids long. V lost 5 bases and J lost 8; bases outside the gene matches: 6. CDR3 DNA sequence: TGTGCCAGCAGTTGGGACAGGGAGGACGGCTACACCTTC. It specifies CASSWDREDGYTF.

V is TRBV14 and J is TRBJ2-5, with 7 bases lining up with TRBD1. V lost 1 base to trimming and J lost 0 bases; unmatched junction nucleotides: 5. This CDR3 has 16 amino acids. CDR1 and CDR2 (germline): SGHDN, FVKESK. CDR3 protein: CASSQGWTGYQETQYF. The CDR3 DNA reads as TGTGCCAGCAGCCAAGGTTGGACAGGTTACCAAGAGACCCAGTACTTC.

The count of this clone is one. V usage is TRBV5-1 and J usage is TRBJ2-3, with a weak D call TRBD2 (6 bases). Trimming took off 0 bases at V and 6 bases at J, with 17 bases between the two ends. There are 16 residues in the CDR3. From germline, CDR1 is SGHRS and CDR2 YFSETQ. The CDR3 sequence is CASSLASPSGRDTQYF. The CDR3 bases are TGCGCCAGCAGCTTGGCCTCTCCGAGCGGGCGGGATACGCAGTATTTT.

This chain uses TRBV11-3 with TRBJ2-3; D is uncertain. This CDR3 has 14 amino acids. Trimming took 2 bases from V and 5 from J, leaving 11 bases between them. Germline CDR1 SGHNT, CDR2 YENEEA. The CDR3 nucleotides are TGTGCCAGCAGCTTACTGTTTAGTGGAGATACGCAGTATTTT. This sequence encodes CASSLLFSGDTQYF.

The CDR3 nucleotides are TGTGCCAGCAGCGTAGATGGACTTTCGAGCGCGGAGCAGTACTTC. This sequence encodes CASSVDGLSSAEQYF. V and J are TRBV9 and TRBJ2-7, with TRBD2 as a possible D gene (5 bases). V was cut by 0 bases and J by 7 bases, with 17 bases left in between. Germline values: CDR1 SGDLS, CDR2 YYNGEE. This CDR3 has 15 residues.

This CDR3 is CASSFSLWQGGITEAFF. The DNA of the CDR3 is TGTGCCAGCAGTTTTAGCTTGTGGCAGGGCGGGATCACTGAAGCTTTCTTT. V and J are TRBV28 and TRBJ1-1; D may be TRBD1 (5 bases). This CDR3 has 17 residues. Trimming took off 3 bases at V and 4 bases at J, with 21 bases between the two ends. From germline, CDR1 is MDHEN and CDR2 SYDVKM.